This TCR beta chain derives from a study of T-cell memory formation after mild COVID-19 (dated by TCRdb to about 2021). In terms of the full investigation: TCR sequence clusters from the two donors were found to be largely donor specific. Longitudinal TCRalpha and TCRbeta repertoire sequencing tracked T-cell clones expanding and contracting after mild COVID-19 in a couple of donors. Two young, previously healthy adult volunteers, one female and one male, were included in the cohort. Overall study results and their limits: Only two mild cases were covered in the study, and larger cohorts including severe cases with pre-infection samples were considered necessary. Contracting CD4+ clones were found mainly in CM and EM memory subsets, while CD8+ clones were enriched in EMRA. Clones contracting from day 15 to 85 had balanced CD4/CD8 phenotypes, while a second wave expanding from day 15 to 37 was biased towards CD4+. Whether the second-wave clones peaking on day 37 were SARS-CoV-2 specific was not confirmed. Some responding clones were detected in pre-infection memory, which suggested that pre-existing cross-reactive memory T cells had joined the SARS-CoV-2 response.

V is reduced by 6 bases and J by 4 bases, leaving a spacing of 13 bases between them. The germline V gene provides CDR1 KGHSH and CDR2 LQKENI. Measured from the cysteine to the valine, the CDR3 is 13 residues long. Only CDR3 DNA is held: 39 bases, read in frame from base 1. As concerns this clonotype: Its recognized antigen is unknown. Base quality data are lacking; no much larger clone is found one base away.

The data were produced on an Illumina NovaSeq 6000. Using 5'RACE with constant-segment primers, TCRalpha and TCRbeta cDNA libraries were constructed, with sample barcodes and unique molecular identifiers added in the process. Trizol reagent was used to extract RNA from every sample. Amplification of the libraries took two PCR steps, and the second step added a second sample barcode plus Illumina TruSeq adapters. Sequencing of the libraries was done on an Illumina NovaSeq, producing 2 x 150 bp paired-end reads. The study's own analysis went as follows. With migec v1.2.7, reads were demultiplexed and then collapsed into UMI-guided consensus sequences. Using mixcr v2.1.11, UMI consensuses were aligned to TRA and TRB V and J templates and then assembled into clonotypes. A clonotype was counted as expanded or contracted only when both edgeR and NoisET called the clonotype significant, with the noise models trained on biological replicates. For edgeR calls, the cutoffs were a false discovery rate-adjusted p below 0.01 and a log2 fold-change threshold of 1. As an exploratory analysis of dynamics, max-normalized trajectories of the 1000 most abundant clonotypes were examined with PCA combined with hierarchical clustering. The CD4 or CD8 phenotype of responding clones was assigned using the separately sequenced CD4+ and CD8+ repertoires. The public reads were run again by TCRdb, first through fastp at Q25 and then through MiXCR, and only productive beta chains were kept. Entries are consolidated by CDR3 protein sequence, retaining the most common genes and DNA. In this record, the V and J calls reflect TCRdb's handling and not the investigators' own analysis. The sample table contains approximately 340,000 distinct CDR3 sequences; only one count was recorded for approximately 16% of them. The ten most abundant clones make up under 25% of the sample.

Ficoll-Paque density gradient centrifugation was used to isolate PBMCs. The rearrangement combines TRBV18 with TRBJ2-7; the D element could tentatively be TRBD1 or TRBD2, as 6 bases agree for each. The sample consisted of PBMCs or a T cell subset sorted from them (not recorded which). The clonotype comes from a man between 18 and 29 years old who had mild COVID-19 (a few samples of this study predate the infection). The sample titles of this study are shuffled in the database, so cell type and time point are left out; the donor was told from shared clones. Here the CDR3 is given as CASSPQGGYEQYV. The DNA reads TGTGCCAGCTCCCCCCAAGGGGGGTACGAGCAGTACGTC.